The rows below give T cell receptor beta chains drawn from one sample of a study of T cell clones after liver transplantation. The data were produced by immunoSEQ multiplex PCR, yet TCRdb's version contains in-frame clones alone and is incomplete. The table records tens of thousands of clones, 80% of them present only once. The specimen comprised CD4+ T cells from blood, sampled 12 months after liver transplant. These receptors were collected from a human patient who received a liver transplant. Some of the T cells might come from the graft donor. The CDR3 runs from the conserved cysteine through the conserved F or W. The order of the fields is clone size, V gene, J gene, D gene, CDR3 DNA, CDR3 protein. A D gene is named only where the DNA matches it firmly. The size entry is marked missing in some rows and otherwise reads once, few, many or a size class.

clone size: .
V gene: TRBV5-4
J gene: TRBJ1-2
D gene: TRBD1
CDR3 DNA: TGTGCCAGCAGCGAGGGACAGCGCACTCTCTATGGCTACACCTTC
CDR3 protein: CASSEGQRTLYGYTF

clone size: once
V gene: TRBV27
J gene: TRBJ2-7
D gene: TRBD1
CDR3 DNA: TGTGCCAGCAGTTTATTACCCGGGACAGGGGAGGGAGGCGAGCAGTACTTC
CDR3 protein: CASSLLPGTGEGGEQYF

clone size: .
V gene: TRBV5-1
J gene: TRBJ1-2
D gene: TRBD1
CDR3 DNA: TGCGCCAGCAGCCCCCGACAGGGGGTTTCCACCTTC
CDR3 protein: CASSPRQGVSTF

clone size: few
V gene: TRBV4-1
J gene: TRBJ1-3
D gene: .
CDR3 DNA: TGCGCCAGCAGCCAAGATCGGTCACAGGGCGTCTCTGGAAACACCATATATTTT
CDR3 protein: CASSQDRSQGVSGNTIYF

clone size: .
V gene: TRBV7-9
J gene: TRBJ1-4
D gene: .
CDR3 DNA: TGTGCCAGCAGCTTAGGGATAGGAGAAAAACTGTTTTTT
CDR3 protein: CASSLGIGEKLFF

clone size: once
V gene: TRBV27
J gene: TRBJ1-4
D gene: TRBD1
CDR3 DNA: TGTGCCAGCAGGACAGGGTTTAATGAAAAACTGTTTTTT
CDR3 protein: CASRTGFNEKLFF

clone size: .
V gene: TRBV6-6
J gene: TRBJ1-1
D gene: .
CDR3 DNA: TGTGCCAGCACCTTATTGATGGTGAACACTGAAGCTTTCTTT
CDR3 protein: CASTLLMVNTEAFF

clone size: .
V gene: TRBV27
J gene: TRBJ1-2
D gene: .
CDR3 DNA: TGTGCCAGCAGTTTATCGTCAGGACTTAACGACTACACCTTC
CDR3 protein: CASSLSSGLNDYTF

clone size: .
V gene: TRBV5-1
J gene: TRBJ2-7
D gene: TRBD2
CDR3 DNA: TGCGCCAGCAGCGGCGGGACTAGCGGGAGGATTTACGAGCAGTACTTC
CDR3 protein: CASSGGTSGRIYEQYF

clone size: .
V gene: TRBV13
J gene: TRBJ1-2
D gene: .
CDR3 DNA: TGTGCCAGCAGCCGACCTTTACGAGGGGGAGCGCGCGTCTATGGCTACACCTTC
CDR3 protein: CASSRPLRGGARVYGYTF

clone size: .
V gene: TRBV5-1
J gene: TRBJ1-1
D gene: TRBD1
CDR3 DNA: TGCGCCAGCAGCCCAGGGGGCTTGAACACTGAAGCTTTCTTT
CDR3 protein: CASSPGGLNTEAFF

clone size: once
V gene: TRBV28
J gene: TRBJ2-1
D gene: .
CDR3 DNA: TGTGCCAGCACCCTCTCTTTTAAAGGCCCAGAGTTCTTC
CDR3 protein: CASTLSFKGPEFF

clone size: .
V gene: TRBV2
J gene: TRBJ2-2
D gene: TRBD1
CDR3 DNA: TGTGCCAGCAGGATGGACAGGGCCCTGACCGGGGAGCTGTTTTTT
CDR3 protein: CASRMDRALTGELFF

clone size: .
V gene: TRBV28
J gene: TRBJ1-2
D gene: .
CDR3 DNA: TGTGCCAGCAGCCTGGGAAGGGACTATGGCTACACCTTC
CDR3 protein: CASSLGRDYGYTF

clone size: .
V gene: TRBV5-1
J gene: TRBJ2-7
D gene: .
CDR3 DNA: TGCGCCAGCAGCCCTCAGGGGCTGCGGTACGAGCAGTACTTC
CDR3 protein: CASSPQGLRYEQYF

clone size: .
V gene: TRBV2
J gene: TRBJ2-5
D gene: .
CDR3 DNA: TGTGCCAGCAGTGAGCCTGTAGCGCCAGAGACCCAGTACTTC
CDR3 protein: CASSEPVAPETQYF

clone size: .
V gene: TRBV11-2
J gene: TRBJ2-7
D gene: TRBD2
CDR3 DNA: TGTGCCAGCAGCCGACTTACTAGCGGGCGTTACTACGAGCAGTACTTC
CDR3 protein: CASSRLTSGRYYEQYF

clone size: .
V gene: TRBV5-5
J gene: TRBJ1-1
D gene: .
CDR3 DNA: TGTGCCAGCAGCTTGAGGGGGGTCGAGCACACTGAAGCTTTCTTT
CDR3 protein: CASSLRGVEHTEAFF

clone size: .
V gene: TRBV18
J gene: TRBJ1-2
D gene: .
CDR3 DNA: TGTGCCAGCTCGACGGACAGCTATGGCTACACCTTC
CDR3 protein: CASSTDSYGYTF

clone size: .
V gene: TRBV5-1
J gene: TRBJ1-2
D gene: TRBD1
CDR3 DNA: TGCGCCAGCAGCTCCCCGGGACAGGGAGTGAATGGCTACACCTTC
CDR3 protein: CASSSPGQGVNGYTF

clone size: once
V gene: TRBV2
J gene: TRBJ2-5
D gene: .
CDR3 DNA: TGTGCCAGCAGGAAGACTAAAGAGACCCAGTACTTC
CDR3 protein: CASRKTKETQYF

clone size: .
V gene: TRBV6-5
J gene: TRBJ2-2
D gene: .
CDR3 DNA: TGTGCCAGCAGGGACACCGGGGAGCTGTTTTTT
CDR3 protein: CASRDTGELFF

clone size: .
V gene: TRBV7-9
J gene: TRBJ2-1
D gene: .
CDR3 DNA: TGTGCCAGCAGCCCCCGTCTAGTAAGGATTGGTTGGTACAATGAGCAGTTCTTC
CDR3 protein: CASSPRLVRIGWYNEQFF

clone size: .
V gene: TRBV18
J gene: TRBJ2-3
D gene: TRBD1
CDR3 DNA: TGTGCCAGCTCCCCGTACAGGGGGACCGATACGCAGTATTTT
CDR3 protein: CASSPYRGTDTQYF

clone size: few
V gene: TRBV6-5
J gene: TRBJ1-1
D gene: .
CDR3 DNA: TGTGCCAGCAGTTACGGGGGGTCGAGGACTGAAGCTTTCTTT
CDR3 protein: CASSYGGSRTEAFF

clone size: .
V gene: TRBV28
J gene: TRBJ1-4
D gene: TRBD1
CDR3 DNA: TGTGCCAGCAAACCGGGACAGAGCCAGGAAAAACTGTTTTTT
CDR3 protein: CASKPGQSQEKLFF

clone size: once
V gene: TRBV6-5
J gene: TRBJ1-1
D gene: .
CDR3 DNA: TGTGCCAGCAGTTACCGGTCCAGGGGCACTGAAGCTTTCTTT
CDR3 protein: CASSYRSRGTEAFF

clone size: once
V gene: TRBV30
J gene: TRBJ1-4
D gene: TRBD1
CDR3 DNA: TGTGCCTTTGAGGGGACAGGACGCGAAAAACTGTTTTTT
CDR3 protein: CAFEGTGREKLFF

clone size: .
V gene: TRBV18
J gene: TRBJ2-7
D gene: TRBD2
CDR3 DNA: TGTGCCAGCTCAAGGGATAGCGGGAGAGCCGAGCAGTACTTC
CDR3 protein: CASSRDSGRAEQYF

clone size: .
V gene: TRBV5-1
J gene: TRBJ1-1
D gene: .
CDR3 DNA: TGCGCCAGCAGCTTGGACACCTGGAACACTGAAGCTTTCTTT
CDR3 protein: CASSLDTWNTEAFF

clone size: .
V gene: TRBV5-4
J gene: TRBJ2-5
D gene: .
CDR3 DNA: TGTGCCAGCAGCTTGAAGGGGAGCGGGACCCAGTACTTC
CDR3 protein: CASSLKGSGTQYF

clone size: .
V gene: TRBV7-2
J gene: TRBJ1-5
D gene: .
CDR3 DNA: TGTGCCAGCAGCTCTTTCGACAGGCCCAATCAGCCCCAGCATTTT
CDR3 protein: CASSSFDRPNQPQHF

clone size: .
V gene: TRBV16
J gene: TRBJ2-5
D gene: .
CDR3 DNA: TGTGCCAGCAGCCAAATGGGAAGGGTTTCCCTCTTCGAGACCCAGTACTTC
CDR3 protein: CASSQMGRVSLFETQYF

clone size: .
V gene: TRBV2
J gene: TRBJ2-1
D gene: .
CDR3 DNA: TGTGCCAGCAGCCTCGCGGGACCAGGGATCTTC
CDR3 protein: CASSLAGPGIF

clone size: .
V gene: TRBV14
J gene: TRBJ2-2
D gene: .
CDR3 DNA: TGTGCCAGCAGCCTGGGGACGGGGGCGAACACCGGGGAGCTGTTTTTT
CDR3 protein: CASSLGTGANTGELFF

clone size: .
V gene: TRBV4-3
J gene: TRBJ1-4
D gene: .
CDR3 DNA: TGCGCCAGCAGCCAGGACCTTTTTAATGAAAAACTGTTTTTT
CDR3 protein: CASSQDLFNEKLFF

clone size: many
V gene: TRBV18
J gene: TRBJ2-7
D gene: .
CDR3 DNA: TGTGCCAGCTCACCCGGTTTCAGCAACTACGAGCAGTACTTC
CDR3 protein: CASSPGFSNYEQYF

clone size: .
V gene: TRBV6-5
J gene: TRBJ2-5
D gene: TRBD1
CDR3 DNA: TGTGCCAGCAGTTACGAGGAGACAGGGCGTGAGACCCAGTACTTC
CDR3 protein: CASSYEETGRETQYF